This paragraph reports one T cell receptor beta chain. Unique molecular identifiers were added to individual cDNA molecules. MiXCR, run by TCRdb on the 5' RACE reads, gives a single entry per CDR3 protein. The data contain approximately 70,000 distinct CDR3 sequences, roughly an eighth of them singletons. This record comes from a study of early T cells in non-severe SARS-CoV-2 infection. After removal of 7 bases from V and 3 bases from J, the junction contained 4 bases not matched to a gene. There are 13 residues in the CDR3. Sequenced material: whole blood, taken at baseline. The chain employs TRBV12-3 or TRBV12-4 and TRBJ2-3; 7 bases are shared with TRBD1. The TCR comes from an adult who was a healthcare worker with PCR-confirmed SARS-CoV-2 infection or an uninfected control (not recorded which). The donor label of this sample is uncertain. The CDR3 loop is CASTQGVTDTQYF. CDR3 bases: TGTGCCAGCACCCAGGGGGTTACAGATACGCAGTATTTT.